The 19 T cell receptor beta chains presented below share a single source sample, sequenced in a study of T cells in Graves' hyperthyroidism and ophthalmopathy. Researchers amplified the TCR beta CDR3 regions from RNA transcripts. In the first-round RT-PCR of the TCR CDR3, the HTBI primer set was used. TCRdb processed the multiplex PCR reads anew with MiXCR; each CDR3 protein has one entry. The table lists 550,000 to 700,000 distinct CDR3 sequences, more than 45% of them singletons, with around 19% in the top ten. Sequencing was performed on peripheral blood or thyroid tissue (not recorded which). Receptors were obtained from an adult woman with Graves' disease, either hyperthyroidism or ophthalmopathy (not recorded which).

In the case of this clonotype: The final CDR3 position lacks the conserved phenylalanine or tryptophan, pointing to a likely read error. The DNA is left out, because the CDR3 cannot be placed on it with certainty; the CDR3 is given as TCRdb lists it. J is TRBJ2-2 and V is TRBV2; the table's D call TRBD2 went unverified against the DNA. A total of 8 residues make up the CDR3, ends included. Germline CDR1 reads SNHLY; CDR2 reads FYNNEI. The CDR3 sequence is CASNGGAL.

This chain joins TRBV29-1 and TRBJ2-7; D uncertain. Trimming shortened V by 7 bases and J by 3 bases, and 13 bases separated the two germline ends. CDR1 is SQVTM, CDR2 ANQGSEA, per germline. This CDR3 comprises 12 residues. DNA of the CDR3: TGCAGCGCCCTGGGTGGCAGCTACGAGCAGTACTTC. Translation: CSALGGSYEQYF.

V usage is TRBV9 and J usage is TRBJ1-2; D uncertain. CDR3 length: 13 residues. V gave up 3 bases and J gave up 3 bases, with 9 bases separating them. CDR1 and CDR2 (germline): SGDLS, YYNGEE. CDR3 nucleotide sequence: TGTGCCAGCAGCGGACAAGGATACTATGGCTACACCTTC. It specifies CASSGQGYYGYTF. Full variable domain (rest looked up from reference TRBV9 and TRBJ1-2): DSGVTQTPKHLITATGQRVTLRCSPRSGDLSVYWYQQSLDQGLQFLIQYYNGEERAKGNILERFSAQQFPDLHSELNLSSLELGDSALYFCASSGQGYYGYTFGSGTRLTVV.

The sample holds many counts of this clonotype. The CDR3 spells CATLKAGTGANEQYF. Here the CDR3 DNA reads TGTGCCACCCTCAAAGCCGGGACAGGGGCCAACGAGCAGTACTTC. V gene TRBV19 combines with J gene TRBJ2-7, with 10 positions matching TRBD1. V lost 10 bases and J lost 5; bases outside the gene matches: 14. Germline assignment: CDR1 LNHDA and CDR2 SQIVND (reference sequence). The CDR3 has 15 residues. Using reference TRBV19 and TRBJ2-7 for the parts outside the CDR3, the full variable domain is DGGITQSPKYLFRKEGQNVTLSCEQNLNHDAMYWYRQDPGQGLRLIYYSQIVNDFQKGDIAEGYSVSREKKESFPLTVTSAQKNPTAFYLCATLKAGTGANEQYFGPGTRLTVT.

Comments on this clonotype: Germline and junction disagree at one end, which may indicate a read error. This chain uses TRBV7-2 with TRBJ1-2, with unresolved D. The CDR3 contains 13 residues. Germline V CDR1 and CDR2: SGHTA, FQGNSA. The CDR3 bases are TGTGCCAGCAGCTTTGGGCCCGTCTATGACTACACCTTC. Protein sequence: CASSFGPVYDYTF.

In DNA form, the CDR3 reads TGCGCCAGCAGCTCCACCGGGGTAGGGACCGGGGAGCAGTACTTC. Encoded protein: CASSSTGVGTGEQYF. The J gene is TRBJ2-7, the V gene TRBV5-1; D possibly uses TRBD1 or TRBD2 (5 bases each). Trimming took 3 bases from V and 7 from J, leaving 20 bases between them. Germline V gives CDR1 SGHRS, CDR2 YFSETQ. The CDR3 is made up of 15 amino acids.

This clonotype was seen a single time. The chain has TRBV20-1 and TRBJ1-2, with a possible D match to TRBD1 (5 bases). Looked up from germline, CDR1 is DFQATT and CDR2 is SNEGSKA (reference sequence). CDR3 length: 12 residues. The V end was cut by 5 bases, the J end by 7 bases, with 14 bases between. In DNA form, the CDR3 reads TGCAGTGCTGATACAGGAGGGGCTGGCTACACCTTC. Protein sequence: CSADTGGAGYTF.

The V call is TRBV7-2, the J call TRBJ1-5, with TRBD1 identical over 7 bases. This CDR3 contains 15 residues. Germline values: CDR1 SGHTA, CDR2 FQGNSA. The trim removed 2 bases at V and 2 bases at J, leaving 3 bases unmatched. CDR3 sequence: CASSLRQGGNQPQHF. The CDR3 coding sequence is TGTGCCAGCAGCTTAAGACAGGGCGGCAATCAGCCCCAGCATTTT. Full variable domain (remainder filled in from reference TRBV7-2 and TRBJ1-5): GAGVSQSPSNKVTEKGKDVELRCDPISGHTALYWYRQSLGQGLEFLIYFQGNSAPDKSGLPSDRFSAERTGGSVSTLTIQRTQQEDSAVYLCASSLRQGGNQPQHFGDGTRLSIL.

The chain links TRBV2 to TRBJ2-7, with 9 bases aligning to TRBD2. V shed 8 bases and J 5 bases; nucleotides not matched to a gene: 7. CDR3 length: 13 residues. Germline CDR1 is SNHLY and CDR2 is FYNNEI. The DNA for the CDR3 is TGTGCCAGCGGACTAGCGAGTATCAACGAGCAGTACTTC. It specifies CASGLASINEQYF.

The chain is built from TRBV20-1 and TRBJ1-2; 7 positions match TRBD1. After removal of 3 bases from V and 8 bases from J, the junction contained 9 bases not matched to a gene. The V gene's germline CDR1 is DFQATT and CDR2 SNEGSKA (reference sequence). The CDR3 is 13 amino acids. CDR3 sequence (DNA): TGCAGTGCTAGGACAGGGACTTCAACGGGCTACACCTTC. Amino acids: CSARTGTSTGYTF.

The table lists this clonotype with many counts. The J gene is TRBJ1-2, the V gene TRBV5-8; tentative D call: TRBD1 (5 bases). Germline CDR1 is SGHTS and CDR2 is YDEGEE. Trimming took 2 bases from V and 0 from J, leaving 11 bases between them. The CDR3 is 15 residues long. CDR3 in DNA: TGTGCCAGCAGCTTCCTGACAGACGCTAACTATGGCTACACCTTC. Protein product: CASSFLTDANYGYTF.

This clonotype was picked up many times. The gene calls are TRBV6-6 and TRBJ2-7; 7 bases are shared with TRBD2. V trimming: 2 bases; J trimming: 2 bases; junction bases outside the gene matches: 9. CDR1 and CDR2 from the germline V gene are MNHNY and SVGAGI (reference sequence). The CDR3 has 16 amino acids. CDR3 amino acids: CASSYPVTSGAYEQYF. CDR3 nucleotides: TGTGCCAGCAGTTACCCTGTCACGAGCGGGGCCTACGAGCAGTACTTC.

The sample holds one count of this clonotype. The chain is built from TRBV9 and TRBJ1-5; D gene unclear. This CDR3 has 15 amino acids. V lost 3 bases and J 2 bases, leaving 12 bases between the germline ends. Germline V CDR1 and CDR2: SGDLS, YYNGEE. The CDR3 nucleotides read TGTGCCAGCAGCGCCACCGCCTTGGGCAATCAGCCCCAGCATTTT. This codes for CASSATALGNQPQHF.

In its sample, this clonotype was seen many times. The chain uses TRBV7-3 and TRBJ2-2, with D unresolved. V was cut by 2 bases and J by 4 bases, with 11 bases left in between. Germline CDR1 reads SGHTA; CDR2 reads FQGTGA. CDR3 size: 15 residues. CDR3 in DNA: TGTGCCAGCAGCTTACAGCCGACTCCCACCGGGGAGCTGTTTTTT. The encoded protein is CASSLQPTPTGELFF. Combining the CDR3 with reference TRBV7-3 and TRBJ2-2 gives the whole variable domain GAGVSQTPSNKVTEKGKYVELRCDPISGHTALYWYRQSLGQGPEFLIYFQGTGAADDSGLPNDRFFAVRPEGSVSTLKIQRTERGDSAVYLCASSLQPTPTGELFFGEGSRLTVL.

In regard to this clonotype: An end of the junction differs from the germline gene, which may be a read error. The CDR3 region is CASSLARDRAAFF. The CDR3 DNA reads as TGTGCCAGCAGCCTAGCTAGGGACAGGGCTGCTTTCTTT. The chain employs TRBV7-2 and TRBJ1-1; 9 nucleotides agree with TRBD1. The CDR3 extends over 13 amino acids. Germline V gene data show CDR1 as SGHTA and CDR2 as FQGNSA.

This clonotype came up many times. V and J are TRBV4-2 and TRBJ1-6; D gene unclear. Germline CDR1 is LGHNA and CDR2 is YNFKEQ. The CDR3 contains 15 residues. Trimming pared 4 bases from V and 6 bases from J, leaving 13 bases between. CDR3 nucleotides: TGTGCCAGCAGCCCGGAGAGTGGGGTTAATTCACCCCTCCACTTT. This sequence encodes CASSPESGVNSPLHF.

For this clonotype: One end of the junction varies from germline; a read error may be responsible. The J gene is TRBJ1-2, the V gene TRBV5-5; no clear D. The CDR3 has 14 amino acids. CDR1 is SGHKS and CDR2 is YYEKEE in the germline V gene (reference sequence). CDR3 in DNA: TGCGCCAGCAGCTCCGGCAGGATCCCTTCTGGCTACACCTTC. It translates to CASSSGRIPSGYTF.

Comments on this clonotype: A read error may produce the germline difference seen at one junction end. The chain couples TRBV20-1 to TRBJ1-4; D unresolved. In germline, CDR1 is DFQATT, CDR2 SNEGSKA (reference sequence). The CDR3 has 12 residues. The CDR3 protein is CSAPRGNGKLFF. The CDR3, as DNA: TGCAGTGCGCCCCGAGGGAATGGAAAACTGTTTTTT.

J is TRBJ2-5 and V is TRBV7-3, with 9 bases matching TRBD1. Trimming cost V 5 bases and J 13 bases; bases outside gene matches: 5. This CDR3 comprises 11 residues. CDR1 is SGHTA and CDR2 is FQGTGA in the germline V gene. The CDR3 DNA is TGTGCCAGCAGCCCACAGGGGGCCCTGTACTTC. It encodes CASSPQGALYF.